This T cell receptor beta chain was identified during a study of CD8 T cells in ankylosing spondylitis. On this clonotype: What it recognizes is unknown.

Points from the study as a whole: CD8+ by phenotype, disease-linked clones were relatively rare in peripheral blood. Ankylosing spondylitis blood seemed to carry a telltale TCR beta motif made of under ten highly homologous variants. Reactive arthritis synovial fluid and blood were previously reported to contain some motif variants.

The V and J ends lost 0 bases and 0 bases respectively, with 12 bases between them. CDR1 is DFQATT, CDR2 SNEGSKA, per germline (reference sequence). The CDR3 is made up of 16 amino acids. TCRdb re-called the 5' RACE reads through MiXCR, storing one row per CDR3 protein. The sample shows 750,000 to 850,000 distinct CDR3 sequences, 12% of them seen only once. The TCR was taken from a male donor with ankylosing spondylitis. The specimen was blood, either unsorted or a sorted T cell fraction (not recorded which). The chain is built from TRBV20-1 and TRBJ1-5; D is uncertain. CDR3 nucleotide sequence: TGCAGTGCTAGAGATCCCGGACCATATAGCAATCAGCCCCAGCATTTT. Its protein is CSARDPGPYSNQPQHF.